This T cell receptor beta chain was observed in a study of cytomegalovirus exposure and HLA in healthy donors. Study-level findings and limits: A later analysis linked a missense DCLRE1C variant to TCR beta V- and J-gene trimming. The investigators catalogued 150 or so TCR beta chains as cytomegalovirus-associated.

The study sampled nominally healthy donors, though unrecorded immune exposures were likely. Use of 60 Vbeta and 13 Jbeta primers characterized the PCR. Profiled with immunoSEQ multiplex PCR; TCRdb holds only in-frame clones, not every one. The sample comprises approximately 150,000 clones, about 83% of which are singletons, and approximately 13% rests with the top ten. As regards this clone: No antigen is known for it.

Germline CDR1 is LNHDA and CDR2 is SQIVND (reference sequence). The CDR3 spans 18 residues. Trimming took 5 bases from V and 0 from J; bases not matched to a gene: 13. Sequencing was carried out using PBMCs. The clonotype originates from a man aged 40-49 years in good health and CMV-seropositive. This chain joins TRBV19 and TRBJ1-5; 7 bases line up with TRBD1. The CDR3 bases are TGTGCCAGTAGTCCACGACCGGGACAGCCCCATAGCAATCAGCCCCAGCATTTT. It specifies CASSPRPGQPHSNQPQHF.